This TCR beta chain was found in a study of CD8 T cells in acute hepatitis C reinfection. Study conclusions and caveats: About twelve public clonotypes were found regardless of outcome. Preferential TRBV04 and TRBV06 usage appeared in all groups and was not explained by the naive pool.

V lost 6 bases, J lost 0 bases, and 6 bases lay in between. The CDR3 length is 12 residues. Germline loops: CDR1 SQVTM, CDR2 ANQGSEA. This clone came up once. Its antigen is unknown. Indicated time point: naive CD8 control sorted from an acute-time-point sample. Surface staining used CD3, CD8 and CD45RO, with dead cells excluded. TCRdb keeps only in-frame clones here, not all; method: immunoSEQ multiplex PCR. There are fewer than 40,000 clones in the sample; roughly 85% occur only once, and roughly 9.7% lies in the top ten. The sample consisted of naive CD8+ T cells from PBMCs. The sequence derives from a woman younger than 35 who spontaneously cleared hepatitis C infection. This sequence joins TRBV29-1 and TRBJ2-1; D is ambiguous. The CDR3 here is CSVHSSYNEQFF. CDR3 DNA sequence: TGCAGCGTCCACAGCTCCTACAATGAGCAGTTCTTC.